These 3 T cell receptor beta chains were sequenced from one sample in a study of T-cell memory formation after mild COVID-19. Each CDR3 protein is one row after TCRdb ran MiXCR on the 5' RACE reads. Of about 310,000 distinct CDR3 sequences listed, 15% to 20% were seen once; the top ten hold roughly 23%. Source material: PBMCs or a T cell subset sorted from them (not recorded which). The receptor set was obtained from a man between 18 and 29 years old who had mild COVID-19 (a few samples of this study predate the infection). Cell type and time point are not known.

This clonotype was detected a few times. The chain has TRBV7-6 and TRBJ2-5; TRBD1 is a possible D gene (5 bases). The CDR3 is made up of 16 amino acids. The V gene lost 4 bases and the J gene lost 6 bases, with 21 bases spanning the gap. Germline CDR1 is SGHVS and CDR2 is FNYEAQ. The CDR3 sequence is CASSSPWGRALKTQYF. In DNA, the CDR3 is TGTGCCAGCAGCTCCCCGTGGGGCCGGGCGTTGAAGACCCAGTACTTC.

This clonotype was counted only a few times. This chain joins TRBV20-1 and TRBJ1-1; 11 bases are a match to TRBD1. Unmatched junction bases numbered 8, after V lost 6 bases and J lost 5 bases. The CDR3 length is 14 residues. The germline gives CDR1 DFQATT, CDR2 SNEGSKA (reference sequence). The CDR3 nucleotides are TGCAGTGCGACAGGACAGGGGGCGAGGACTGAAGCTTTCTTT. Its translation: CSATGQGARTEAFF.

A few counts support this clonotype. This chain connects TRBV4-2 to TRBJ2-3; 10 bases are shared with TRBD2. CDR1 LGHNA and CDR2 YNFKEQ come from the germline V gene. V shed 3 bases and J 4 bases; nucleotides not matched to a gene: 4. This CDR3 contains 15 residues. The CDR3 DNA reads TGTGCCAGCAGCCAGGCTAGCGGGGGCGCAGATACGCAGTATTTT. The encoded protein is CASSQASGGADTQYF.